Sequencing of this T cell receptor (beta chain) was carried out in a study of T cell repertoires in cytomegalovirus infection. On this clonotype: Its antigen is undetermined.

MiXCR, applied by TCRdb to the reads, yields one record per CDR3 protein. In the table there are around 340,000 distinct CDR3 sequences, 25% to 35% of which are singletons. Sequencing used cultured PBMCs, obtained from culture after CMV antigen stimulation. This sequence was found in a human donor in good health (CMV status not recorded). Some clones in this sample may be carry-over from other donors' samples.

CDR3 nucleotides: TGTGCCAGCAGCTACGGACAGTTGCAGCCCCAGCATTTT. It yields the protein CASSYGQLQPQHF. The chain couples TRBV7-2 to TRBJ1-5, with D perhaps TRBD1 (6 bases). The germline V gene encodes CDR1 SGHTA and CDR2 FQGNSA. The CDR3 contains 13 residues. Trimming shortened V by 4 bases and J by 7 bases, and 11 bases separated the two germline ends.